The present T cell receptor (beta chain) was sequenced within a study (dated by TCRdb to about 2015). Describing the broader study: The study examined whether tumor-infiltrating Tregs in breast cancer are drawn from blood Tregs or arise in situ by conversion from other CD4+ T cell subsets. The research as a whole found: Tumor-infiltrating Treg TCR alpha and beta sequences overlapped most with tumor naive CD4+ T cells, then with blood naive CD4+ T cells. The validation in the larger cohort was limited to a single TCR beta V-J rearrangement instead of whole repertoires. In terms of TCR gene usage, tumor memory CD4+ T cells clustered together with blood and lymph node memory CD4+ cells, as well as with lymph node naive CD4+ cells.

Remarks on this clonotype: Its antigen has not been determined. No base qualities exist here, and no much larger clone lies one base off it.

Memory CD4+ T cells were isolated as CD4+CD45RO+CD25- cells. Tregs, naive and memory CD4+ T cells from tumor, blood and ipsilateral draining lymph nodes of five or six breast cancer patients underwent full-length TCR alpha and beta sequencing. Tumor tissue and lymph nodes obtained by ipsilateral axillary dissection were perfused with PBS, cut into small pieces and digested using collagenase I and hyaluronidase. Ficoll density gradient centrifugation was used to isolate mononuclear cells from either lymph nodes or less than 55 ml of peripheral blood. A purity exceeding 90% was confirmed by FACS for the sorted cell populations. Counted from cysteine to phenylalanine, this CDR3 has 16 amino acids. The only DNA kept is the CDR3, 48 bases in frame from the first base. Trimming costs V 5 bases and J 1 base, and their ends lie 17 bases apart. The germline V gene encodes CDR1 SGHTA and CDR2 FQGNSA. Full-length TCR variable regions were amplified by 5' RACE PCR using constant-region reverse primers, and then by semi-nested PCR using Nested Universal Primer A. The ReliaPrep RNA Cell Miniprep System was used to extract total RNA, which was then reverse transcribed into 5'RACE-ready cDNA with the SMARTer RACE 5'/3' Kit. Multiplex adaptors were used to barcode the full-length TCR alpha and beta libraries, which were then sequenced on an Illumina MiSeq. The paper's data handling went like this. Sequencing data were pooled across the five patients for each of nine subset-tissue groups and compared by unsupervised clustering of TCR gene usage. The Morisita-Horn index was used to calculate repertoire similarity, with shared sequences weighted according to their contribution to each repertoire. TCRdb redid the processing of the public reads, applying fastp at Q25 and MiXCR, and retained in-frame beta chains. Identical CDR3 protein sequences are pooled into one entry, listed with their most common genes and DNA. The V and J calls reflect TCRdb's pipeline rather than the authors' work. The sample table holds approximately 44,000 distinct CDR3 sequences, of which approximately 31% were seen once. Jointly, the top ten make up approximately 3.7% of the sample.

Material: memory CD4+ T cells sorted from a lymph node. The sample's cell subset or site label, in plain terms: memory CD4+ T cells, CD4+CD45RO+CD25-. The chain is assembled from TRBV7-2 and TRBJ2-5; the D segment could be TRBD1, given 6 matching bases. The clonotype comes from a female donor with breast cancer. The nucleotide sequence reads TGTGCCAGCAGCCCATCAGGGGTGGCACCCCAAGAGACCCAGTACTTC. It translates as CASSPSGVAPQETQYF.